The 5 T cell receptor beta chains reported below all come from one sample, sequenced in a study of T cells in tuberculosis. Time point specified: new active TB diagnosis, blood taken before or within 7 days of starting treatment. Sequencing was performed with immunoSEQ multiplex PCR; in TCRdb, only in-frame clones are kept and a portion is missing. The profile shows about 33,000 clones, about 90% of them singletons. The source was PBMCs, collected at tuberculosis diagnosis. The receptors originated from an adult with tuberculosis. Some clones in this sample may be carry-over from other donors' samples.

V and J are TRBV6-6 and TRBJ1-1; D is unresolved. Trimming removed 7 bases from V and 4 bases from J, with 19 bases in between. The CDR3 consists of 15 residues. Looked up from germline, CDR1 is MNHNY and CDR2 is SVGAGI (reference sequence). DNA of the CDR3: TGTGCCAGCAACCCCCAAGGGAGGGTGGGCACTGAAGCTTTCTTT. It specifies CASNPQGRVGTEAFF.

The CDR3 DNA sequence: TGTGCCAGCAGCTCGCTTGCGACAGGGGTGAACTATGGCTACACCTTC. Residues: CASSSLATGVNYGYTF. The chain uses TRBV7-8 and TRBJ1-2; 8 bases fit TRBD1. CDR1 is SGHVS and CDR2 is FQNEAQ in the germline V gene. The CDR3 covers 16 residues. J gave up 2 bases and V 4 bases, and 9 bases lay outside the gene matches.

V gene TRBV5-1 combines with J gene TRBJ1-1; TRBD1 might be the D (5 bases). The CDR3 covers 14 residues. Germline lookup yields CDR1 SGHRS and CDR2 YFSETQ. Trimming took off 4 bases at V and 1 base at J, with 11 bases between the two ends. The CDR3 coding sequence is TGCGCCAGCAGCCCCAGACAGCCGAACACTGAAGCTTTCTTT. As protein: CASSPRQPNTEAFF.

The table lists this clone with a few counts. The chain joins TRBV2 to TRBJ2-3, with a tentative D call TRBD2 (7 bases). Trimming removed 10 bases from V and 2 bases from J, with 31 bases in between. The germline CDR1 and CDR2 sequences are SNHLY and FYNNEI. This CDR3 is 19 amino acids long. The CDR3 sequence is CAILLGGGRALGNTDTQYF. As DNA, the CDR3 is TGTGCCATCCTACTCGGCGGGGGCCGGGCTCTGGGCAACACAGATACGCAGTATTTT.

The chain has TRBV4-1 and TRBJ2-7; 7 bases are shared with TRBD1. Germline lookup yields CDR1 MGHRA and CDR2 YSYEKL. The CDR3 length is 13 residues. Trimming removed 8 bases from V and 3 bases from J; junction bases left unmatched: 7. CDR3 residues: CASAQGPDYEQYF. The DNA for the CDR3 is TGCGCCAGCGCACAGGGGCCGGACTACGAGCAGTACTTC.